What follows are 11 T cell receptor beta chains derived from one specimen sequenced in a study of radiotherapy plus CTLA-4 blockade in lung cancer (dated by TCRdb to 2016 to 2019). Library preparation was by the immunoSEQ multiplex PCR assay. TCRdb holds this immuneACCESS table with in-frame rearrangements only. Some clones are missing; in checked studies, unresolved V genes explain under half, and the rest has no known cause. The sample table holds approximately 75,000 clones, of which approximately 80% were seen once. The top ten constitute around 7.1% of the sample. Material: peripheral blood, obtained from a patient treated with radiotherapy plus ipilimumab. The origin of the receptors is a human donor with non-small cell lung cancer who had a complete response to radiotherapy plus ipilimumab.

CDR3 bases: TGTGCCAGCAGTTTAGGGGGCGAGGGTCAGCCCCAGCATTTT. Translation: CASSLGGEGQPQHF. V and J are TRBV27 and TRBJ1-5; a possible D gene is TRBD1 (6 bases). Deletions cut 2 bases from V and 6 bases from J, with 11 bases between. The germline V gene encodes CDR1 MNHEY and CDR2 SMNVEV (reference sequence). The CDR3 runs 14 residues.

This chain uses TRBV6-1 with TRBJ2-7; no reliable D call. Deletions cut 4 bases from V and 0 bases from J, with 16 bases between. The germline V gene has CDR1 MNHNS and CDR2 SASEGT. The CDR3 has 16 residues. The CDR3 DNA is TGTGCCAGCAGTGGGAAAACAGTTTCCACCTCCTACGAGCAGTACTTC. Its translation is CASSGKTVSTSYEQYF.

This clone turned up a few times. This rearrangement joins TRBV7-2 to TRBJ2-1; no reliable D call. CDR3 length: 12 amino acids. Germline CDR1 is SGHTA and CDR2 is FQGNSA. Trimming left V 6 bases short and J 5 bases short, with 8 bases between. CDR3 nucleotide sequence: TGTGCCAGCAGTCTAAACCACAATGAGCAGTTCTTC. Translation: CASSLNHNEQFF.

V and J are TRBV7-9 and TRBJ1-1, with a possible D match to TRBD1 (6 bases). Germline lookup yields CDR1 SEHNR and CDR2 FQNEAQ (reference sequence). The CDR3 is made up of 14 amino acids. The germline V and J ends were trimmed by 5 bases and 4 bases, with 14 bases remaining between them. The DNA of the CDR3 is TGTGCCAGCAGCCCCCAGCAGGGGAGCACTGAAGCTTTCTTT. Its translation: CASSPQQGSTEAFF.

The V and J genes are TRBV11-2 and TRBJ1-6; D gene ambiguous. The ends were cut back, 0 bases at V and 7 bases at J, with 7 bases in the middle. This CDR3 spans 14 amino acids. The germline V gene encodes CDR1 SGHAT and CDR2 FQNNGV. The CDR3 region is CASSLDPGNSPLHF. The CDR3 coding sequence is TGTGCCAGCAGCTTAGATCCTGGGAATTCACCCCTCCACTTT.

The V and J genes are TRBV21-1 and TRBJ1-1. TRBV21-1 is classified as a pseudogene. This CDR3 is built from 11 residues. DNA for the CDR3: TGTGCCAGCAGGTTGGATCCTGAAGCTTTCTTT. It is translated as CASRLDPEAFF.

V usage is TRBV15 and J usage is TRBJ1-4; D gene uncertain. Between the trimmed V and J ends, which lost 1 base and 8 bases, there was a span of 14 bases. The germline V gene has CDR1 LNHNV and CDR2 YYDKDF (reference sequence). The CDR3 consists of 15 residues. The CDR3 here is CATSRVPADIEKLFF. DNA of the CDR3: TGTGCCACCAGCAGAGTGCCGGCCGATATAGAAAAACTGTTTTTT. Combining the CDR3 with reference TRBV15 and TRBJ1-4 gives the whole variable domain DAMVIQNPRYQVTQFGKPVTLSCSQTLNHNVMYWYQQKSSQAPKLLFHYYDKDFNNEADTPDNFQSRRPNTSFCFLDIRSPGLGDTAMYLCATSRVPADIEKLFFGSGTQLSVL.

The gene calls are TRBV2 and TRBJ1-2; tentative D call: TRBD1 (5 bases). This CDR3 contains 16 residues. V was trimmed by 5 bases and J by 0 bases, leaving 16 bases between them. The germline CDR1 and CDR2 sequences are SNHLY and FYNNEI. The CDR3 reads CASSPFFDRANYGYTF. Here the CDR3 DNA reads TGTGCCAGCAGTCCATTCTTTGACAGAGCTAACTATGGCTACACCTTC. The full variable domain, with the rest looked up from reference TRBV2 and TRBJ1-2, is EPEVTQTPSHQVTQMGQEVILRCVPISNHLYFYWYRQILGQKVEFLVSFYNNEISEKSEIFDDQFSVERPDGSNFTLKIRSTKLEDSAMYFCASSPFFDRANYGYTFGSGTRLTVV.

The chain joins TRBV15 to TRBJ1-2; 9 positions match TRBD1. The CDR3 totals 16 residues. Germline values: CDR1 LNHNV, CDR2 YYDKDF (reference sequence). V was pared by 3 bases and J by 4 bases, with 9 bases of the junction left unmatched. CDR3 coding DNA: TGTGCCACCAGCAGTTTTAGGACAGGGGAAATCTATGGCTACACCTTC. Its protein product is CATSSFRTGEIYGYTF.

The CDR3 DNA follows: TGTGCCAGCAGCTTAGGAGGAAGAAGACTAGCGGGTGCCTACGAGCAGTACTTC. As protein: CASSLGGRRLAGAYEQYF. The chain joins TRBV7-6 to TRBJ2-5, with 10 bases aligning to TRBD2. The J call may be in error: the DNA end matches TRBJ2-7 better. In germline, CDR1 is SGHVS, CDR2 FNYEAQ. The CDR3 length is 18 residues.

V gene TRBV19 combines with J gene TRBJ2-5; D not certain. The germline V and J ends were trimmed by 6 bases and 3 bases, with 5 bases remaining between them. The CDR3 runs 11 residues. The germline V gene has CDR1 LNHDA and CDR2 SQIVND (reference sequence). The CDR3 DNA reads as TGTGCCAGTAGCCTTGAAGAGACCCAGTACTTC. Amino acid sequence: CASSLEETQYF.